These 28 T cell receptor beta chains share one sample of origin, sequenced in a study of cytomegalovirus exposure and HLA in healthy donors. The PCR made use of 60 Vbeta and 13 Jbeta primers. Assay: immunoSEQ multiplex PCR; the TCRdb copy retains only in-frame clones and omits some. The sample lists around 190,000 clones, roughly four fifths occurring once. The sample taken for sequencing was PBMCs. These receptors were obtained from a woman between 45 and 60 years old in good health and CMV-seronegative.

This chain uses TRBV28 with TRBJ2-3; 7 nucleotides agree with TRBD2. The germline V gene has CDR1 MDHEN and CDR2 SYDVKM. V lost 5 bases to trimming and J lost 1 base; unmatched junction nucleotides: 6. The CDR3 spans 15 residues. The CDR3 reads CASSGPAGGTDTQYF. CDR3 in DNA: TGTGCCAGCAGTGGCCCGGCGGGGGGCACAGATACGCAGTATTTT. Full variable domain (rest looked up from reference TRBV28 and TRBJ2-3): DVKVTQSSRYLVKRTGEKVFLECVQDMDHENMFWYRQDPGLGLRLIYFSYDVKMKEKGDIPEGYSVSREKKERFSLILESASTNQTSMYLCASSGPAGGTDTQYFGPGTRLTVL.

The chain employs TRBV19 and TRBJ2-7; TRBD1 is a possible D gene (5 bases). CDR3 length equals 16 residues. Germline V lookup: CDR1 LNHDA, CDR2 SQIVND (reference sequence). V lost 1 base and J lost 4, with 17 bases in between. The CDR3: CASSIGYQTAIYEQYF. Written as DNA, the CDR3 is TGTGCCAGTAGTATAGGTTACCAGACAGCTATTTACGAGCAGTACTTC.

V gene TRBV6-5 combines with J gene TRBJ1-4; 9 bases are a match to TRBD1. The CDR3 has 12 amino acids. CDR1 is MNHEY, CDR2 SVGAGI, per germline. Trimming at V came to 8 bases and at J to 6 bases, leaving 1 base not matched to a gene. Here the CDR3 reads CASGTGHEKLFF. As DNA, the CDR3 is TGTGCCAGCGGGACAGGGCATGAAAAACTGTTTTTT.

J is TRBJ2-3 and V is TRBV5-6; weak D call: TRBD2 (6 bases). CDR1 is SGHDT and CDR2 is YYEEEE in the germline V gene. V was shortened by 4 bases and J by 0 bases, with 15 bases between the two germline ends. This CDR3 contains 16 residues. CDR3 sequence: CASSTTQRASTDTQYF. The DNA for the CDR3 is TGTGCCAGCAGCACCACCCAGCGGGCGAGCACAGATACGCAGTATTTT.

V usage is TRBV19 and J usage is TRBJ2-5; 9 bases match TRBD1. This CDR3 contains 14 residues. Germline CDR1 is LNHDA and CDR2 is SQIVND (reference sequence). The ends lost 6 bases at V and 4 bases at J; junction bases unmatched: 6. The CDR3 DNA is TGTGCCAGTAGCCCTGACAGGGGGGTAGAGACCCAGTACTTC. Protein product: CASSPDRGVETQYF.

V gene TRBV5-1 combines with J gene TRBJ1-1; 10 positions match TRBD1. CDR1 and CDR2 from the germline V gene are SGHRS and YFSETQ. Trimming cost V 3 bases and J 0 bases; bases outside gene matches: 26. The CDR3 runs 23 residues. The CDR3 DNA reads TGCGCCAGCAGCTATTGGGACAGGGGACTCGGGGCCAGGGGACCTCGGATGAACACTGAAGCTTTCTTT. The encoded protein is CASSYWDRGLGARGPRMNTEAFF. The full variable domain, with the rest looked up from reference TRBV5-1 and TRBJ1-1, is KAGVTQTPRYLIKTRGQQVTLSCSPISGHRSVSWYQQTPGQGLQFLFEYFSETQRNKGNFPGRFSGRQFSNSRSEMNVSTLELGDSALYLCASSYWDRGLGARGPRMNTEAFFGQGTRLTVV.

The CDR3: CASSGSYEQYF. The CDR3 DNA is TGTGCCAGCTCAGGCTCCTACGAGCAGTACTTC. V is TRBV28 and J is TRBJ2-7; D ambiguous. The CDR3 spans 11 residues. Germline V gene lookup returns CDR1 MDHEN and CDR2 SYDVKM. Trimming removed 8 bases from V and 0 bases from J, with 5 bases in between.

The chain combines TRBV5-4 with TRBJ1-6; 8 bases map to TRBD1. V lost 0 bases to trimming and J lost 7 bases; unmatched junction nucleotides: 9. The CDR3 totals 17 residues. Germline V gene lookup returns CDR1 SGHNT and CDR2 YYREEE (reference sequence). This CDR3 reads CASSLAGGTGINSPLHF. The CDR3 coding sequence is TGTGCCAGCAGCTTGGCTGGGGGGACAGGAATCAATTCACCCCTCCACTTT.

The chain uses TRBV15 and TRBJ1-1; 9 positions agree with TRBD1. CDR1 is LNHNV, CDR2 YYDKDF, per germline (reference sequence). CDR3 length equals 17 residues. V shed 5 bases and J 6 bases; nucleotides not matched to a gene: 16. In nucleotides, the CDR3 is TGTGCCACCAGCGGCGGGACAGGGAGTGTGGGCGGCGCTGAAGCTTTCTTT. It yields the protein CATSGGTGSVGGAEAFF.

Here the CDR3 reads CASSPQLDSYGYTF. In nucleotides, the CDR3 is TGTGCCAGCTCACCACAATTAGACTCCTATGGCTACACCTTC. The chain has TRBV18 and TRBJ1-2; no firm D call. Trimming pared 1 base from V and 4 bases from J, leaving 10 bases between. The CDR3 sequence is 14 residues long. Germline V lookup: CDR1 KGHSH, CDR2 LQKENI.

The chain has TRBV6-5 and TRBJ1-2; 7 nucleotides agree with TRBD1. The V and J ends lost 6 bases and 7 bases, in that order; junction bases with no gene match: 5. Germline CDR1 reads MNHEY; CDR2 reads SVGAGI. The CDR3 runs to 12 residues. This chain's CDR3 is CASSTGAGGYTF. CDR3 sequence (DNA): TGTGCCAGCAGCACAGGGGCGGGTGGCTACACCTTC.

V and J are TRBV11-2 and TRBJ2-3; D gene uncertain. V gave up 5 bases and J gave up 3 bases, with 9 bases separating them. The length of the CDR3 is 13 residues. Germline V gives CDR1 SGHAT, CDR2 FQNNGV. The chain's CDR3 is CASSLFLTDTQYF. The DNA of the CDR3 is TGTGCCAGCAGCCTGTTCTTAACAGATACGCAGTATTTT.

The chain recombines TRBV30 with TRBJ1-1; TRBD1 is a possible D gene (5 bases). The CDR3 has 16 residues. V lost 4 bases to trimming and J lost 7 bases, with 25 bases between them. Per germline, CDR1 GTSNPN and CDR2 SVGIG (reference sequence). The DNA of the CDR3 is TGTGCCTGGAACCTTTTCGGAGGCAGGGAGGAGAATGAAGCTTTCTTT. Protein: CAWNLFGGREENEAFF.

DNA of the CDR3: TGTGCCAGCGGACTGGGACTAGCGGGAGGTGTCGGGGAGCTGTTTTTT. Its protein is CASGLGLAGGVGELFF. The chain carries TRBV27 and TRBJ2-2; TRBD2 agrees at 15 bases. The CDR3 has 16 amino acids. V lost 8 bases to trimming and J lost 7 bases; unmatched junction nucleotides: 8. Germline CDR1 reads MNHEY; CDR2 reads SMNVEV (reference sequence).

The CDR3 loop reads CASSEGQGGNQPQHF. In nucleotides, the CDR3 is TGTGCCAGCAGCGAGGGACAGGGTGGCAATCAGCCCCAGCATTTT. The chain employs TRBV16 and TRBJ1-5; 9 positions agree with TRBD1. V lost 5 bases to trimming and J lost 2 bases; unmatched junction nucleotides: 4. Per the germline V gene, CDR1 is KGHSY and CDR2 is FQNENV. This CDR3 comprises 15 residues.

The CDR3 loop is CASSQEIGQGSDETQYF. The CDR3 nucleotides are TGCGCCAGCAGCCAAGAAATAGGACAGGGTTCTGACGAGACCCAGTACTTC. The chain recombines TRBV4-3 with TRBJ2-5, with 8 bases identical to TRBD1. The CDR3 totals 17 residues. Germline V CDR1 and CDR2: LGHNA, YSLEER. J gave up 5 bases and V 0 bases, and 11 bases lay outside the gene matches.

This sequence joins TRBV2 and TRBJ2-2; D gene ambiguous. The CDR3 spans 13 residues. Trimming took off 5 bases at V and 5 bases at J, with 9 bases between the two ends. Germline loops: CDR1 SNHLY, CDR2 FYNNEI. CDR3 sequence reads: CASSRTGTGELFF. CDR3 nucleotide sequence: TGTGCCAGCAGTAGAACCGGTACCGGGGAGCTGTTTTTT.

The chain has TRBV19 and TRBJ1-1; possible D gene TRBD1, 5 bases. The germline gives CDR1 LNHDA, CDR2 SQIVND (reference sequence). V lost 3 bases and J lost 7, with 12 bases in between. There are 13 residues in the CDR3. The CDR3 region has the DNA TGTGCCAGTAGTATTTTCACAGGCAATGAAGCTTTCTTT. It encodes CASSIFTGNEAFF.

The gene calls are TRBV7-6 and TRBJ1-3, with 7 bases fitting TRBD1. The CDR3 has 15 amino acids. With 5 bases clipped from V and 5 bases from J, the junction kept 9 bases outside the gene matches. The germline CDR1 and CDR2 sequences are SGHVS and FNYEAQ. CDR3 sequence: CASSEGARKRNTIYF. The CDR3 coding sequence is TGTGCCAGCAGCGAGGGGGCGCGGAAAAGAAACACCATATATTTT.

V usage is TRBV13 and J usage is TRBJ2-3; TRBD2 matches 7 bases. CDR1 and CDR2 from the germline V gene are PRHDT and FYEKMQ (reference sequence). This CDR3 contains 16 residues. V lost 4 bases and J lost 2; bases outside the gene matches: 9. CDR3 region: CASSSSGDRSTDTQYF. The DNA of the CDR3 is TGTGCCAGCAGCTCCAGCGGGGACCGTTCCACAGATACGCAGTATTTT.

The rearrangement uses TRBV7-9 and TRBJ2-7, with 7 positions matching TRBD2. The CDR3 is made up of 18 amino acids. Germline CDR1 and CDR2: SEHNR and FQNEAQ (reference sequence). J was trimmed by 1 base and V by 5 bases; bases with no gene match: 17. CDR3 amino acids: CASSRTGLSGSSSYEQYF. CDR3 bases: TGTGCCAGCAGCCGTACGGGACTTAGCGGGTCCTCGTCCTACGAGCAGTACTTC.

V gene TRBV30 combines with J gene TRBJ2-3, with 7 bases matching TRBD1. This CDR3 has 15 amino acids. Germline lookup yields CDR1 GTSNPN and CDR2 SVGIG (reference sequence). The trim removed 1 base at V and 1 base at J, leaving 5 bases unmatched. In DNA, the CDR3 is TGTGCCTGGAGTGGAGGGGGCGACGGCACAGATACGCAGTATTTT. Amino acids: CAWSGGGDGTDTQYF. The entire variable domain, with the rest obtained from reference TRBV30 and TRBJ2-3, is as follows: SQTIHQWPATLVQPVGSPLSLECTVEGTSNPNLYWYRQAAGRGLQLLFYSVGIGQISSEVPQNLSASRPQDRQFILSSKKLLLSDSGFYLCAWSGGGDGTDTQYFGPGTRLTVL.

This chain joins TRBV5-6 and TRBJ1-5, with D unclear. Germline values: CDR1 SGHDT, CDR2 YYEEEE. This CDR3 comprises 16 residues. The ends were cut back, 3 bases at V and 5 bases at J, with 18 bases in the middle. The CDR3 DNA reads TGTGCCAGCAGCTCCAACGGAGGGATGGTCCATCAGCCCCAGCATTTT. It codes for CASSSNGGMVHQPQHF.

V is TRBV7-2 and J is TRBJ1-3, with unresolved D. V dropped 2 bases and J dropped 2 bases, with 10 bases sitting between them. The CDR3 sequence is 15 residues long. Germline CDR1 and CDR2: SGHTA and FQGNSA. The CDR3: CASSLWSGAGNTIYF. The CDR3 DNA follows: TGTGCCAGCAGCTTATGGTCCGGGGCTGGAAACACCATATATTTT.

The chain couples TRBV25-1 to TRBJ2-7; possibly TRBD2 for D (6 bases). The CDR3 is made up of 17 amino acids. V lost 2 bases, J lost 0 bases, and 17 bases lay in between. The V gene's germline CDR1 is MGHDK and CDR2 SYGVNS. The CDR3 loop is CASSEVAEAGNSYEQYF. The CDR3 bases are TGTGCCAGCAGTGAAGTAGCGGAAGCAGGTAACTCCTACGAGCAGTACTTC.

This sequence joins TRBV7-9 and TRBJ1-4; 9 bases match TRBD1. Trimming took 5 bases from V and 0 from J; bases not matched to a gene: 4. This CDR3 has 16 residues. Germline CDR1 reads SEHNR; CDR2 reads FQNEAQ (reference sequence). CDR3 DNA: TGTGCCAGCAGCCGGGGACAGGGAGCAACTAATGAAAAACTGTTTTTT. The encoded protein is CASSRGQGATNEKLFF.

The chain is built from TRBV9 and TRBJ1-2, with a possible D match to TRBD1 (6 bases). V dropped 3 bases and J dropped 6 bases, with 12 bases sitting between them. This CDR3 spans 13 amino acids. Germline assignment: CDR1 SGDLS and CDR2 YYNGEE. The CDR3: CASSGGQNDGYTF. DNA for the CDR3: TGTGCCAGCAGCGGTGGACAGAACGATGGCTACACCTTC.

This clone was detected only once. The gene calls are TRBV5-4 and TRBJ2-5, with a possible D match to TRBD2 (6 bases). The J call may not be correct, given that the DNA end is closer to TRBJ2-7. The CDR3 has 16 residues. Germline CDR1 SGHNT, CDR2 YYREEE (reference sequence). The CDR3 sequence is CASSPLAVGRSYEQYF. The CDR3 region has the DNA TGTGCCAGCAGCCCCTTAGCGGTAGGTCGCTCCTACGAGCAGTACTTC.